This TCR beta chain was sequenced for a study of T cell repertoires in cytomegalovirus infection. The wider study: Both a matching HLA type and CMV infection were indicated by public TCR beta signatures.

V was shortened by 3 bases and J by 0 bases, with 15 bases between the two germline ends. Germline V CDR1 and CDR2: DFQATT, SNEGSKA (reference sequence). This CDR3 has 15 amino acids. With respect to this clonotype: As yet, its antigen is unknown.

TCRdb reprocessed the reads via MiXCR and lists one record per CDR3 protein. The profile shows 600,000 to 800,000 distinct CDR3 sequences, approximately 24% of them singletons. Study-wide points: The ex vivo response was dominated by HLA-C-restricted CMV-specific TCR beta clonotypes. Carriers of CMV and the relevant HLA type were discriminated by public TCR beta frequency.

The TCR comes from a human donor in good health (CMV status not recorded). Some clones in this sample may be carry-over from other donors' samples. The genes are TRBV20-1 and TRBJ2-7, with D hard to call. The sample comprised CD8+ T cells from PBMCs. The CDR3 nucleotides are TGCAGTGCTAGCAGTTCCGCAGCTGGCTCCTACGAGCAGTACTTC. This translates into CSASSSAAGSYEQYF.